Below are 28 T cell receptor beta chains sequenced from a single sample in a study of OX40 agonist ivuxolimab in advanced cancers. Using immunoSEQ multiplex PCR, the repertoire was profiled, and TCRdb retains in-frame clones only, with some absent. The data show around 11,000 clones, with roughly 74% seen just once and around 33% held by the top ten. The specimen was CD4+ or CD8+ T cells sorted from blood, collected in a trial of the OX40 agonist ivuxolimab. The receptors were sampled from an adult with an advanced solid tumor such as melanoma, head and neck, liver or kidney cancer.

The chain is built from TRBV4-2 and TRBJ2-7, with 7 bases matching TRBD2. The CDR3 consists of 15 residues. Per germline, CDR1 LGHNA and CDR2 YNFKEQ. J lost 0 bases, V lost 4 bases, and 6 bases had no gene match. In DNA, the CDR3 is TGTGCCAGCAGCCCCGAGCGGGGAAGCTCCTACGAGCAGTACTTC. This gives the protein CASSPERGSSYEQYF.

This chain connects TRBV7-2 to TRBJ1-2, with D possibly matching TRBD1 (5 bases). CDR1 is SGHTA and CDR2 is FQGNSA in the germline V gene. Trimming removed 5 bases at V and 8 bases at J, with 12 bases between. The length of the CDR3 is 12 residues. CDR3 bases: TGTGCCAGCAGCCCCGGGACCAGGGGCTACACCTTC. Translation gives CASSPGTRGYTF.

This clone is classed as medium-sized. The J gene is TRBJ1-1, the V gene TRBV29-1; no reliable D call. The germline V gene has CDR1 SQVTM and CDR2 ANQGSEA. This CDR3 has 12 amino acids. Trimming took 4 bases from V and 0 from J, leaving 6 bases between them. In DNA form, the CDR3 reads TGCAGCGTTGTGGTTGTGAACACTGAAGCTTTCTTT. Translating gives CSVVVVNTEAFF.

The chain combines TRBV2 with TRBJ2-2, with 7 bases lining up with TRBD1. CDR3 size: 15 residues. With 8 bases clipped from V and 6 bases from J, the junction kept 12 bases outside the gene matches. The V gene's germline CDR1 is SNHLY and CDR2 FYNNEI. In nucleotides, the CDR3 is TGTGCCAGCTCAGAGGGACAGATTTCACCCGGGGAGCTGTTTTTT. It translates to CASSEGQISPGELFF.

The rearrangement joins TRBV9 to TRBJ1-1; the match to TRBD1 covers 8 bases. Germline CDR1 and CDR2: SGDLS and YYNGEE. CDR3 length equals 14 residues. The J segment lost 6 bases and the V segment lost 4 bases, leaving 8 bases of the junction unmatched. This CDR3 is CASSLQGGDSEAFF. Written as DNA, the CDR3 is TGTGCCAGCAGCCTACAGGGGGGTGACTCTGAAGCTTTCTTT. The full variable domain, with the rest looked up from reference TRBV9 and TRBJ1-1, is DSGVTQTPKHLITATGQRVTLRCSPRSGDLSVYWYQQSLDQGLQFLIQYYNGEERAKGNILERFSAQQFPDLHSELNLSSLELGDSALYFCASSLQGGDSEAFFGQGTRLTVV.

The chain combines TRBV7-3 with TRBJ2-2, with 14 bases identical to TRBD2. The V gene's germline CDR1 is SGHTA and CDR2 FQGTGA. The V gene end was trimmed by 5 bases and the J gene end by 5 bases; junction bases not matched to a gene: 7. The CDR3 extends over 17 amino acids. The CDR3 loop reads CASSPGLAGEGTGELFF. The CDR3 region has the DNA TGTGCCAGCAGCCCGGGACTAGCGGGGGAGGGGACCGGGGAGCTGTTTTTT.

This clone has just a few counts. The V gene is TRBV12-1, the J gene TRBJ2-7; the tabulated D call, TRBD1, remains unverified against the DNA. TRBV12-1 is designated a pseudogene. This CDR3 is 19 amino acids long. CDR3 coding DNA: TGTGCCAGCAGCTCTCGTTATGGCGGGACAGGGACCGTTACCTACGAGCAGTACTTC. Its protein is CASSSRYGGTGTVTYEQYF.

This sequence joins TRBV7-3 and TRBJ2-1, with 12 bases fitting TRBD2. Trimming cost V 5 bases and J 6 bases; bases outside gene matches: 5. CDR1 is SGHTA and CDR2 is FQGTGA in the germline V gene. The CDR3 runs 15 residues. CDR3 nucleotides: TGTGCCAGCAGCCTAGCGGGAGGGCCGGGCAATGAGCAGTTCTTC. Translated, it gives CASSLAGGPGNEQFF.

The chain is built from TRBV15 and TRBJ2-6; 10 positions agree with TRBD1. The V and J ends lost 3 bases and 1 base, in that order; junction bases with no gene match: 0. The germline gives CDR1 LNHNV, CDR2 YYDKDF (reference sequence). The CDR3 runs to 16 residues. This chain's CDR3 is CATSRDRGSGANVLTF. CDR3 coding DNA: TGTGCCACCAGCAGGGACAGGGGGTCTGGGGCCAACGTCCTGACTTTC.

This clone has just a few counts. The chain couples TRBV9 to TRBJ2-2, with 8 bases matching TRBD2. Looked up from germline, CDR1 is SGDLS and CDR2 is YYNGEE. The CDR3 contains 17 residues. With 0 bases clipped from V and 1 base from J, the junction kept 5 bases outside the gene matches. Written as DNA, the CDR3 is TGTGCCAGCAGCGTAGGCCGGGGGGGATGGAACACCGGGGAGCTGTTTTTT. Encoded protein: CASSVGRGGWNTGELFF.

This CDR3 is CASSQASSRQSRANVLTF. In nucleotides, the CDR3 is TGTGCCAGCAGCCAGGCGTCATCTCGACAAAGTCGGGCCAACGTCCTGACTTTC. The chain joins TRBV11-3 to TRBJ2-6; D is uncertain. The germline V gene encodes CDR1 SGHNT and CDR2 YENEEA. The CDR3 length is 18 residues. V lost 5 bases, J lost 5 bases, and 22 bases lay in between.

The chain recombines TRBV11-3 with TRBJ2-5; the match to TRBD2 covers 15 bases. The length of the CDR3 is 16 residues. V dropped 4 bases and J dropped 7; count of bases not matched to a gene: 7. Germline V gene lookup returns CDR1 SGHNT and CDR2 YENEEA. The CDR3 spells CASSSRTSGRERTQYF. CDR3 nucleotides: TGTGCCAGCAGCTCACGGACTAGCGGGAGGGAGCGGACCCAGTACTTC.

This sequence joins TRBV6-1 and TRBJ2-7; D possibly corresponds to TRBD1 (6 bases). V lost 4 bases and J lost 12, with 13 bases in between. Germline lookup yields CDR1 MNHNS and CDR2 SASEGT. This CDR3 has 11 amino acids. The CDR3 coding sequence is TGTGCCAGCAGTGGACAGGCGAGGCGGTACTTC. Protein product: CASSGQARRYF.

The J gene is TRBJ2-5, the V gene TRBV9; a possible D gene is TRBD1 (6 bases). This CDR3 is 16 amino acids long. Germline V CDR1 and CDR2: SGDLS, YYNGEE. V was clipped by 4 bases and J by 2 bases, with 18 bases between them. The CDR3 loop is CASSFSTGLGQETQYF. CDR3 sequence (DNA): TGTGCCAGCAGCTTCTCCACAGGGCTCGGGCAAGAGACCCAGTACTTC.

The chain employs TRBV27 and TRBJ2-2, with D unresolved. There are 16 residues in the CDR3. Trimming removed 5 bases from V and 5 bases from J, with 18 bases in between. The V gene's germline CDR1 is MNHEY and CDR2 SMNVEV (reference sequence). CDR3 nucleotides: TGTGCCAGCAGTCCAACCATGGGGTTTCGGACCGGGGAGCTGTTTTTT. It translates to CASSPTMGFRTGELFF.

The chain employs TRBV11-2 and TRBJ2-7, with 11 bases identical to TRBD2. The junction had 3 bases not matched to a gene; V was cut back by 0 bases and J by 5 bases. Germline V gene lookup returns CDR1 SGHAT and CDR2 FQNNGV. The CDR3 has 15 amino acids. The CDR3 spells CASSLDSGRAHEQYF. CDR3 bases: TGTGCCAGCAGCTTAGATAGCGGGAGGGCACACGAGCAGTACTTC.

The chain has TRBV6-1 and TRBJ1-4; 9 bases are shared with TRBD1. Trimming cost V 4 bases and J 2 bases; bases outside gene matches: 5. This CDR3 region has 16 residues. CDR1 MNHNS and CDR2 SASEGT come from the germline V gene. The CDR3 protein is CASSVQGARTNEKLFF. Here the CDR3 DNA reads TGTGCCAGCAGTGTACAGGGGGCGCGCACTAATGAAAAACTGTTTTTT.

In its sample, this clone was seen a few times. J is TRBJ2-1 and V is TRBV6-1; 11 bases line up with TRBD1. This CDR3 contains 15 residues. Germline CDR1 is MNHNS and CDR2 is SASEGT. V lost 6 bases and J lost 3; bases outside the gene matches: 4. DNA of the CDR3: TGTGCCAGCAGCTCCGGGACAGGGGGCTACAATGAGCAGTTCTTC. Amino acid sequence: CASSSGTGGYNEQFF.

The CDR3 region is CASSLVGGSSYNEQFF. CDR3 sequence (DNA): TGTGCCAGCAGCTTGGTAGGGGGCAGCTCCTACAATGAGCAGTTCTTC. The gene calls are TRBV5-6 and TRBJ2-1, with 7 bases that match TRBD1. The CDR3 extends over 16 amino acids. Germline assignment: CDR1 SGHDT and CDR2 YYEEEE. Losses at the gene ends were 0 bases for V and 0 bases for J; bases not matched to a gene: 3.

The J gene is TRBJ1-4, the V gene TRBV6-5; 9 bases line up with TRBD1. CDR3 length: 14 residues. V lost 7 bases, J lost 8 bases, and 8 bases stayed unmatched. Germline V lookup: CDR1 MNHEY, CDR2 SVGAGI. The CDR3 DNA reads TGTGCCAGCAAGGGGACAGGGCTTGGGGAAAAACTGTTTTTT. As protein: CASKGTGLGEKLFF.

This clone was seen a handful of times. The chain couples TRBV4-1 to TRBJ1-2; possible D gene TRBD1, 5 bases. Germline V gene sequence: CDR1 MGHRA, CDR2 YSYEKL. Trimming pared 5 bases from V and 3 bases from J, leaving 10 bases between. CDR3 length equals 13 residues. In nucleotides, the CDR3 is TGCGCCAGCAGCTTCAGGGTTTACTATGGCTACACCTTC. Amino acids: CASSFRVYYGYTF.

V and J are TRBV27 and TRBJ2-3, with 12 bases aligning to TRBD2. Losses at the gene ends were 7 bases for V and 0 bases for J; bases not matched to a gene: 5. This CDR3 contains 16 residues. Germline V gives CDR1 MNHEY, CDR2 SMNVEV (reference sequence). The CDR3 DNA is TGTGCCAGCACCGGACTAGCGGGAACTAGCACAGATACGCAGTATTTT. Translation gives CASTGLAGTSTDTQYF.

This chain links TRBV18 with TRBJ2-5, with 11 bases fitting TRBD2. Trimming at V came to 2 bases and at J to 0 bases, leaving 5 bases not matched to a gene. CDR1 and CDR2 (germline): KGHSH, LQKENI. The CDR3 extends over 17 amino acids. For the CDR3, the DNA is TGTGCCAGCTCACCAAGAGGGACTAGCGGAAACCAAGAGACCCAGTACTTC. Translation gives CASSPRGTSGNQETQYF.

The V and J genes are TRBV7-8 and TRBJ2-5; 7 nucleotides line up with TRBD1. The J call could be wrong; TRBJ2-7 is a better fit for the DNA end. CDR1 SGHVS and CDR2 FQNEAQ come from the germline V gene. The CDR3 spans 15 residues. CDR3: CASSPRQGPSYEQYF. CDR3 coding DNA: TGTGCCAGCAGCCCTCGACAGGGTCCCTCCTACGAGCAGTACTTC.

The CDR3 DNA reads as TGCGCCAGCAGCCAAACAGCCCACTACGAGCAGTACTTC. It translates to CASSQTAHYEQYF. The V gene is TRBV4-1, the J gene TRBJ2-7; the D is unclear. The germline V and J ends were trimmed by 2 bases and 3 bases, with 8 bases remaining between them. This CDR3 is built from 13 residues. The germline gives CDR1 MGHRA, CDR2 YSYEKL.

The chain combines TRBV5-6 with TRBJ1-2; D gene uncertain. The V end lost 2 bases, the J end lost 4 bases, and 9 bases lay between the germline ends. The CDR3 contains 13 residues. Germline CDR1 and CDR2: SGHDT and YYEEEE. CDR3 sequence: CASSLKSLYGYTF. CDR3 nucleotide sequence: TGTGCCAGCAGCTTAAAAAGTCTCTATGGCTACACCTTC. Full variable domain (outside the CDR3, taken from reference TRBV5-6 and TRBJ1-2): DAGVTQSPTHLIKTRGQQVTLRCSPKSGHDTVSWYQQALGQGPQFIFQYYEEEERQRGNFPDRFSGHQFPNYSSELNVNALLLGDSALYLCASSLKSLYGYTFGSGTRLTVV.

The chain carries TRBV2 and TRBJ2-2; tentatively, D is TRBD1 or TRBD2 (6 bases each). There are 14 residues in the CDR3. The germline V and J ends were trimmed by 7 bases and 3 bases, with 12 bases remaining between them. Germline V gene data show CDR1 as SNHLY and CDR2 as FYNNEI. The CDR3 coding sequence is TGTGCCAGCAAAGGGGGGACGGACACCGGGGAGCTGTTTTTT. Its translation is CASKGGTDTGELFF.

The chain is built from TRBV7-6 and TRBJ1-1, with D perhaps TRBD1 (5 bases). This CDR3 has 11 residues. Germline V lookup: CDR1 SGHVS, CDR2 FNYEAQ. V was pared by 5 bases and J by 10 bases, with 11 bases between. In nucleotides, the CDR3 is TGTGCCAGCAGCCAGGGCTTACCAGCTTTCTTT. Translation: CASSQGLPAFF.